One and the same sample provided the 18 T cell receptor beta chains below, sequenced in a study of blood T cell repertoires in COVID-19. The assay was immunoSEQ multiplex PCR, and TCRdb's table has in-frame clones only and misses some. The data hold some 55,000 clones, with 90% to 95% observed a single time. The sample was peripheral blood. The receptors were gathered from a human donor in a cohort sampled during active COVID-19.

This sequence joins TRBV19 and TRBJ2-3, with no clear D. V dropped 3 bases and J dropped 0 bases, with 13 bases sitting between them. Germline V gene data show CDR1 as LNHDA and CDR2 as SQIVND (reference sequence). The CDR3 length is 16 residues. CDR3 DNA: TGTGCCAGTAGTATTTCTTTGTTGACTAGCACAGATACGCAGTATTTT. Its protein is CASSISLLTSTDTQYF. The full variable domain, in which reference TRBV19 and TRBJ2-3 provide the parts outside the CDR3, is DGGITQSPKYLFRKEGQNVTLSCEQNLNHDAMYWYRQDPGQGLRLIYYSQIVNDFQKGDIAEGYSVSREKKESFPLTVTSAQKNPTAFYLCASSISLLTSTDTQYFGPGTRLTVL.

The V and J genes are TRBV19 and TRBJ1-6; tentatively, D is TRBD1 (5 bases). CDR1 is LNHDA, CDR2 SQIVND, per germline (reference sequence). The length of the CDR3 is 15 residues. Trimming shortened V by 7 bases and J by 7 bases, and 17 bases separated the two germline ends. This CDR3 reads CASTPVRGGNSPLHF. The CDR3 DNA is TGTGCCAGTACCCCGGTTCGGGGGGGAAATTCACCCCTCCACTTT.

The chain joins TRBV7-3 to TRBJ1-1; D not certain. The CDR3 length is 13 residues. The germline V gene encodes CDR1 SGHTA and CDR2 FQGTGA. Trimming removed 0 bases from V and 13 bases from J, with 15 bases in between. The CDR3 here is CASSLTNGSPHFF. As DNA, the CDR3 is TGTGCCAGCAGCTTAACGAACGGGTCGCCCCATTTCTTT.

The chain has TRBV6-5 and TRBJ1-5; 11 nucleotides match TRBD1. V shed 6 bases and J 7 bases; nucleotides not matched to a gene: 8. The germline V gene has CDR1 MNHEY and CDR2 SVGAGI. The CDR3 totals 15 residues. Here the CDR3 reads CASSEDRGRRQPQHF. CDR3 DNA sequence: TGTGCCAGCAGCGAGGACAGGGGGCGGCGACAGCCCCAGCATTTT.

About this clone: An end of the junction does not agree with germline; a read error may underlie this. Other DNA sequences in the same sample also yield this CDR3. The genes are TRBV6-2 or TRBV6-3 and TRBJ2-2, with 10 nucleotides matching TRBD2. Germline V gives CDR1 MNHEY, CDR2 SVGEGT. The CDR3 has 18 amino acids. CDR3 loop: CASSYPISGGSDTGELFF. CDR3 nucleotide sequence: TGCGCCAGCAGTTACCCGATTAGCGGGGGGTCGGACACCGGGGAGCTGTTTTTT.

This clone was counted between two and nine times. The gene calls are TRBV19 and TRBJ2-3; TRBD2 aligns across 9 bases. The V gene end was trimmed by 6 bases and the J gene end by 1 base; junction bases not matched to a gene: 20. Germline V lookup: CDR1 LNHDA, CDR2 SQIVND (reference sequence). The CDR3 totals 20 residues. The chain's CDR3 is CASSPLYDGSGGGGTDTQYF. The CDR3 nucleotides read TGTGCCAGTAGCCCTTTATATGACGGTAGCGGGGGAGGCGGCACAGATACGCAGTATTTT.

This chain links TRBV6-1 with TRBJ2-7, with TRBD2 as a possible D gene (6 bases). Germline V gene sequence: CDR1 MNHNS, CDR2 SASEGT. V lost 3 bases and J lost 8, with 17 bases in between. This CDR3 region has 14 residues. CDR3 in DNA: TGTGCCAGCAGTGATTATTTAGGAGGGGTCAAGCAGTACGTC. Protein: CASSDYLGGVKQYV.

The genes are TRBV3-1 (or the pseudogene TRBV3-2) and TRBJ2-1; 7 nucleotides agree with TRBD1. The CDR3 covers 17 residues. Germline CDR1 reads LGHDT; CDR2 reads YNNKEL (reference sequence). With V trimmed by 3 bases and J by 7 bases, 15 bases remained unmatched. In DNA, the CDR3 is TGTGCCAGCAGCCAGAACTCTCACAGGGGTTTTGGGAATGAGCAGTTCTTC. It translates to CASSQNSHRGFGNEQFF.

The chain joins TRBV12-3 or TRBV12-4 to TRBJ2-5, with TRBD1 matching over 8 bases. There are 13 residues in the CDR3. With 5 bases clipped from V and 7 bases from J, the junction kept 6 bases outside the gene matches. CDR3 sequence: CASSADRAGTQYF. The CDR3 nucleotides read TGTGCCAGCAGTGCGGACAGGGCAGGGACCCAGTACTTC.

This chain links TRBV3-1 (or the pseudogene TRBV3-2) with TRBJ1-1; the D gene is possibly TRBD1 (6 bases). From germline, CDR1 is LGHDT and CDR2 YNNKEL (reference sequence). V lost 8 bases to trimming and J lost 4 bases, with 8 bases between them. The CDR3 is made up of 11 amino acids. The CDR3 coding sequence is TGTGCCAGCGGGGGGGCCACTGAAGCTTTCTTT. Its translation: CASGGATEAFF.

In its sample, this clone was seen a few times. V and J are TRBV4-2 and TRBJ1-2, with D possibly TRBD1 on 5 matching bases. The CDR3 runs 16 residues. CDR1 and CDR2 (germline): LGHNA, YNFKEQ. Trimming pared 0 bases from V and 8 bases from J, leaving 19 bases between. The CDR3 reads CASSQDWGARRGGYTF. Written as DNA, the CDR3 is TGTGCCAGCAGCCAAGATTGGGGCGCCCGGAGAGGAGGCTACACCTTC.

CDR3 DNA: TGTGCCAGCAGTTATGGTATTTCAGGGACTGAAGCTTTCTTT. It yields the protein CASSYGISGTEAFF. The rearrangement joins TRBV6-5 to TRBJ1-1, with D possibly matching TRBD1 (5 bases). V lost 3 bases and J lost 5, with 13 bases in between. This CDR3 has 14 residues. CDR1 is MNHEY, CDR2 SVGAGI, per germline.

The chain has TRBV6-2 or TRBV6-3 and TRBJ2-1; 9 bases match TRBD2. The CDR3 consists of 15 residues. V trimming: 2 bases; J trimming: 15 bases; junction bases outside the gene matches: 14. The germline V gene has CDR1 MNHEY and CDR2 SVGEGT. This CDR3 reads CASSYPPAGGGRLFF. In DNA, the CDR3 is TGTGCCAGCAGTTACCCCCCAGCGGGGGGTGGGAGATTGTTCTTC.

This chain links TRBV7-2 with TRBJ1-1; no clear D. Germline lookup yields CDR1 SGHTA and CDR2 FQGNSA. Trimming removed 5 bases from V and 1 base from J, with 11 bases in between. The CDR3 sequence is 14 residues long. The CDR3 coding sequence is TGTGCCAGCAGCCCCAGCCTAGAGAACACTGAAGCTTTCTTT. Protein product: CASSPSLENTEAFF.

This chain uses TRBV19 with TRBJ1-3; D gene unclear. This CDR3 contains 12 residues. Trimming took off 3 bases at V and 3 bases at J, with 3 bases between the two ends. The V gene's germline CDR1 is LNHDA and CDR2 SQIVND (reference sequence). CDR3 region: CASSILGNTIYF. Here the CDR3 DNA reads TGTGCCAGTAGTATCCTTGGAAACACCATATATTTT.

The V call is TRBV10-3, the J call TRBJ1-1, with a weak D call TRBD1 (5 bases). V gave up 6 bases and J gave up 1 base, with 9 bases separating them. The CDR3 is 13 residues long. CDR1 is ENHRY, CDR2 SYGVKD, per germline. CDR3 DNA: TGTGCCATCAGGCCCGGGGGGAACACTGAAGCTTTCTTT. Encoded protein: CAIRPGGNTEAFF.

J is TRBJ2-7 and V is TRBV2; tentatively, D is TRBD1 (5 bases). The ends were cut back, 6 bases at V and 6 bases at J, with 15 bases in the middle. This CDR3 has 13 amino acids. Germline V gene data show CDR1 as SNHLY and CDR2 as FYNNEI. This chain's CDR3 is CASSGQGIGEQYF. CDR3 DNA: TGTGCCAGCAGCGGCCAGGGAATAGGCGAGCAGTACTTC.

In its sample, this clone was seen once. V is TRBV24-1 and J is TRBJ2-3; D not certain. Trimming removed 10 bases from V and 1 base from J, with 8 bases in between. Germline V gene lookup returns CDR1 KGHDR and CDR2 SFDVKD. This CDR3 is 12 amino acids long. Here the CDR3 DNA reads TGTGCCACTGGCGGCGGCACAGATACGCAGTATTTT. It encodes CATGGGTDTQYF.